This T cell receptor beta chain derives from a study of blood T cell repertoires in COVID-19. Clones were read by immunoSEQ multiplex PCR, and TCRdb kept only the in-frame ones, dropping some. The profile covers about 120,000 clones, with around two thirds appearing a single time and about 2.2% taken by the ten largest. The V end lost 3 bases, the J end lost 8 bases, and 7 bases lay between the germline ends. This CDR3 is built from 12 residues. This sequence was found in a woman aged 70-85 years with acute or convalescent COVID-19. The V gene is TRBV12-3 or TRBV12-4, the J gene TRBJ1-4; D is perhaps TRBD1 (5 bases). Sequenced material: peripheral blood. The CDR3 region is CASSFSGEKLFF. The DNA of the CDR3 is TGTGCCAGCAGTTTCTCAGGGGAAAAACTGTTTTTT.